What follows are 30 T cell receptor beta chains derived from one specimen sequenced in a study of OX40 agonist ivuxolimab in advanced cancers. Library creation used the immunoSEQ multiplex PCR assay. In its TCRdb copy, this immuneACCESS table keeps in-frame sequences only and misses some clones. Where compared with another copy, unresolved V genes explain less than half of these, and the others have no known cause. This sample lists around 60,000 clones; over 75% were detected once. The top ten hold roughly 1.9% of the sample. The specimen was CD4+ or CD8+ T cells sorted from blood, collected in a trial of the OX40 agonist ivuxolimab. The receptors here all came from an adult with an advanced solid tumor such as melanoma, head and neck, liver or kidney cancer.

The gene calls are TRBV7-2 and TRBJ1-3; no clear D gene. Germline CDR1 reads SGHTA; CDR2 reads FQGNSA. CDR3 length: 15 amino acids. V was shortened by 1 base and J by 0 bases, with 7 bases between the two germline ends. CDR3 sequence (DNA): TGTGCCAGCAGCTTAGGGGAACTCTCTGGAAACACCATATATTTT. Translating gives CASSLGELSGNTIYF.

The chain links TRBV19 to TRBJ2-1, with 14 bases that match TRBD2. Trimming cost V 5 bases and J 4 bases; bases outside gene matches: 16. The CDR3 length is 20 residues. CDR1 is LNHDA, CDR2 SQIVND, per germline (reference sequence). The CDR3 nucleotides read TGTGCCAGTAGTCATACGGGACTAGCGGGAGACGACACGGGGTACAATGAGCAGTTCTTC. Amino acid sequence: CASSHTGLAGDDTGYNEQFF.

The chain joins TRBV27 to TRBJ2-3, with a tentative D call TRBD1 (5 bases). Germline loops: CDR1 MNHEY, CDR2 SMNVEV (reference sequence). This CDR3 is built from 14 residues. With 3 bases removed from V and 3 bases from J, the gap between germline ends came to 10 bases. This chain's CDR3 is CASSFVAGTDTQYF. DNA of the CDR3: TGTGCCAGCAGTTTTGTCGCAGGGACAGATACGCAGTATTTT.

J is TRBJ1-5 and V is TRBV15; D gene unclear. Germline lookup yields CDR1 LNHNV and CDR2 YYDKDF (reference sequence). V was clipped by 2 bases and J by 2 bases, with 16 bases between them. This CDR3 has 17 residues. The CDR3 here is CATSRHLGGNGNQPQHF. CDR3 sequence (DNA): TGTGCCACCAGCAGACACCTCGGAGGTAATGGCAATCAGCCCCAGCATTTT.

This clone was counted a few times. The V and J genes are TRBV28 and TRBJ1-5, with D possibly TRBD1 on 6 matching bases. V lost 4 bases and J lost 6, with 16 bases in between. Germline values: CDR1 MDHEN, CDR2 SYDVKM. CDR3 length: 15 residues. The CDR3 sequence: CASSSYRVSGQPQHF. CDR3 bases: TGTGCCAGCAGTTCGTACAGGGTGAGTGGTCAGCCCCAGCATTTT.

This rearrangement joins TRBV7-8 to TRBJ2-6, with D maybe TRBD2 (5 bases). Germline V gives CDR1 SGHVS, CDR2 FQNEAQ. V was cut by 4 bases and J by 2 bases, with 12 bases left in between. The CDR3 runs 16 residues. The CDR3 reads CASSSARLTGANVLTF. The CDR3 nucleotides are TGTGCCAGCAGCTCGGCGCGACTAACTGGGGCCAACGTCCTGACTTTC.

The rearrangement links TRBV15 to TRBJ2-4; D call uncertain. The CDR3 totals 15 residues. Trimming removed 5 bases at V and 0 bases at J, with 11 bases between. CDR1 LNHNV and CDR2 YYDKDF come from the germline V gene (reference sequence). CDR3 residues: CATSSRVLAKNIQYF. The CDR3 DNA reads as TGTGCCACCAGCTCCCGGGTACTAGCCAAAAACATTCAGTACTTC.

V is TRBV5-1 and J is TRBJ1-1; D not certain. Trimming left V 0 bases short and J 6 bases short, with 9 bases between. CDR3 size: 13 residues. Germline CDR1 is SGHRS and CDR2 is YFSETQ. The CDR3 region has the DNA TGCGCCAGCAGCTTGGTGTCAGCTTCTGAAGCTTTCTTT. The encoded protein is CASSLVSASEAFF.

This clone was picked up one time. V gene TRBV30 combines with J gene TRBJ1-1; 9 bases are a match to TRBD1. The V gene's germline CDR1 is GTSNPN and CDR2 SVGIG (reference sequence). J was trimmed by 6 bases and V by 1 base; bases with no gene match: 6. The CDR3 has 14 amino acids. Here the CDR3 DNA reads TGTGCCTGGAGTGGGGGACAGGGTGGATCTGAAGCTTTCTTT. This gives the protein CAWSGGQGGSEAFF.

The J gene is TRBJ2-1, the V gene TRBV6-1; 10 bases agree with TRBD1. Per germline, CDR1 MNHNS and CDR2 SASEGT. The V segment lost 3 bases and the J segment 4 bases; nucleotides outside the gene matches: 3. The CDR3 has 15 amino acids. The CDR3 sequence: CASSEDRGNYNEQFF. CDR3 coding DNA: TGTGCCAGCAGTGAGGACAGGGGGAATTACAATGAGCAGTTCTTC.

V usage is TRBV5-4 and J usage is TRBJ2-5; possibly TRBD1 for D (5 bases). Deletions cut 0 bases from V and 5 bases from J, with 8 bases between. The CDR3 has 13 amino acids. Germline V lookup: CDR1 SGHNT, CDR2 YYREEE (reference sequence). Written as DNA, the CDR3 is TGTGCCAGCAGCTTGGTCTCAGGGGAGACCCAGTACTTC. As protein: CASSLVSGETQYF.

The rearrangement joins TRBV11-2 to TRBJ2-2; weak D call: TRBD1 (5 bases). The CDR3 contains 15 residues. V lost 2 bases, J lost 0 bases, and 7 bases lay in between. Germline assignment: CDR1 SGHAT and CDR2 FQNNGV. The CDR3 region has the DNA TGTGCCAGCAGCTTAAACAGGCCGAACACCGGGGAGCTGTTTTTT. This gives the protein CASSLNRPNTGELFF.

In its sample, this clone was seen a few times. The chain carries TRBV7-8 and TRBJ1-5; D is ambiguous. Germline V gives CDR1 SGHVS, CDR2 FQNEAQ. V lost 4 bases to trimming and J lost 1 base, with 5 bases between them. The CDR3 is 13 amino acids. CDR3 in amino acids: CASSSRSNQPQHF. In DNA, the CDR3 is TGTGCCAGCAGCTCCAGAAGCAATCAGCCCCAGCATTTT.

The gene calls are TRBV28 and TRBJ1-1; TRBD1 agrees at 8 bases. CDR3 length: 15 residues. Germline CDR1 MDHEN, CDR2 SYDVKM. V was clipped by 5 bases and J by 2 bases; unmatched bases: 7. The DNA for the CDR3 is TGTGCCAGCAGTATGGGACAGGCTGGAAACACTGAAGCTTTCTTT. Protein: CASSMGQAGNTEAFF.

The chain joins TRBV11-2 to TRBJ1-2; 9 positions agree with TRBD1. After removal of 0 bases from V and 4 bases from J, the junction contained 3 bases not matched to a gene. Per the germline V gene, CDR1 is SGHAT and CDR2 is FQNNGV. The CDR3 is 15 amino acids. The CDR3 spells CASSLDGTGRYGYTF. The DNA of the CDR3 is TGTGCCAGCAGCTTAGACGGGACAGGGCGCTATGGCTACACCTTC.

The chain is built from TRBV28 and TRBJ2-7, with TRBD2 matching 8 bases. Germline V gene lookup returns CDR1 MDHEN and CDR2 SYDVKM. J gave up 0 bases and V 11 bases, and 6 bases lay outside the gene matches. This CDR3 comprises 13 residues. The CDR3 nucleotides are TGTGCCGTTTTAGCGGGGAACTCCTACGAGCAGTACTTC. Protein: CAVLAGNSYEQYF.

The chain joins TRBV28 to TRBJ2-1, with D maybe TRBD2 (5 bases). Germline V lookup: CDR1 MDHEN, CDR2 SYDVKM. The length of the CDR3 is 12 residues. V gave up 8 bases and J gave up 8 bases, with 13 bases separating them. The CDR3 bases are TGTGCCAGCGCGAGGGCCGCAGATGAGCAGTTCTTC. It translates to CASARAADEQFF.

This chain connects TRBV6-6 to TRBJ1-6; unclear D gene. The V gene lost 6 bases and the J gene lost 14 bases, with 11 bases spanning the gap. Germline V gene sequence: CDR1 MNHNY, CDR2 SVGAGI (reference sequence). The CDR3 runs 11 residues. CDR3 DNA sequence: TGTGCCAGCAGGGCGGAATCGGCCCTCCACTTT. Translated: CASRAESALHF.

This rearrangement joins TRBV7-9 to TRBJ2-5; D is unresolved. Germline lookup yields CDR1 SEHNR and CDR2 FQNEAQ (reference sequence). The CDR3 extends over 12 amino acids. Deletions cut 2 bases from V and 1 base from J, with 2 bases between. The CDR3 nucleotides read TGTGCCAGCAGCTTACTCCAAGAGACCCAGTACTTC. It is translated as CASSLLQETQYF.

The rearrangement links TRBV5-4 to TRBJ1-2, with D perhaps TRBD1 (5 bases). The CDR3 is made up of 15 amino acids. V lost 4 bases to trimming and J lost 7 bases, with 20 bases between them. In germline, CDR1 is SGHNT, CDR2 YYREEE (reference sequence). The CDR3 spells CASSQAPRGRAGYTF. In DNA form, the CDR3 reads TGTGCCAGCAGCCAGGCACCCCGGGGCCGAGCTGGCTACACCTTC. Full variable domain (remainder filled in from reference TRBV5-4 and TRBJ1-2): ETGVTQSPTHLIKTRGQQVTLRCSSQSGHNTVSWYQQALGQGPQFIFQYYREEENGRGNFPPRFSGLQFPNYSSELNVNALELDDSALYLCASSQAPRGRAGYTFGSGTRLTVV.

The chain recombines TRBV19 with TRBJ2-3, with TRBD2 identical over 10 bases. CDR3 length: 16 residues. After removal of 6 bases from V and 9 bases from J, the junction contained 15 bases not matched to a gene. Germline V gene sequence: CDR1 LNHDA, CDR2 SQIVND (reference sequence). CDR3 DNA: TGTGCCAGTAGGGGCGAGGCTAGCGGGAGCGGGGGGACGCAGTATTTT. It yields the protein CASRGEASGSGGTQYF.

The genes are TRBV2 and TRBJ2-2, with TRBD1 matching 10 bases. This CDR3 is built from 16 residues. Germline CDR1 reads SNHLY; CDR2 reads FYNNEI. V gave up 6 bases and J gave up 5 bases; unmatched junction bases: 9. The CDR3 DNA sequence: TGTGCCAGCAGACCCCGGGACAGGGGAATAACCGGGGAGCTGTTTTTT. As protein: CASRPRDRGITGELFF.

This chain uses TRBV7-9 with TRBJ2-3; D might be TRBD2 (7 bases). Trimming removed 2 bases at V and 5 bases at J, with 14 bases between. The germline gives CDR1 SEHNR, CDR2 FQNEAQ (reference sequence). The CDR3 sequence is 15 residues long. The CDR3 bases are TGTGCCAGCAGCTTATCTGTCGGGGGGCAAGATACGCAGTATTTT. Translation: CASSLSVGGQDTQYF.

J is TRBJ2-1 and V is TRBV10-3; 7 bases fit TRBD1. The V and J ends lost 5 bases and 6 bases, in that order; junction bases with no gene match: 10. This CDR3 contains 15 residues. The germline gives CDR1 ENHRY, CDR2 SYGVKD. CDR3 protein: CAISPTDRSSNEQFF. CDR3 DNA: TGTGCCATCAGTCCCACGGACAGGTCGTCCAATGAGCAGTTCTTC.

This chain links TRBV14 with TRBJ1-2; D remains unclear. The V end lost 0 bases, the J end lost 6 bases, and 8 bases lay between the germline ends. The CDR3 contains 13 residues. In germline, CDR1 is SGHDN, CDR2 FVKESK. The CDR3 is CASSQEERDGYTF. CDR3 DNA sequence: TGTGCCAGCAGCCAAGAAGAACGGGATGGCTACACCTTC.

This clone has only a few counts. This chain joins TRBV11-1 and TRBJ2-5; TRBD2 might be the D (6 bases). CDR1 SGHAT and CDR2 FQDESV come from the germline V gene (reference sequence). Trimming took off 6 bases at V and 5 bases at J, with 13 bases between the two ends. CDR3 length: 13 amino acids. The CDR3 loop reads CASSKQAGETQYF. CDR3 bases: TGTGCCAGCAGTAAACAGGCGGGGGAGACCCAGTACTTC.

The V call is TRBV6-5, the J call TRBJ1-4, with D perhaps TRBD1 (5 bases). The ends were cut back, 6 bases at V and 8 bases at J, with 19 bases in the middle. This CDR3 has 15 residues. The germline CDR1 and CDR2 sequences are MNHEY and SVGAGI. This CDR3 is CASSLSGTSGEKLFF. The CDR3 nucleotides read TGTGCCAGCAGCCTAAGCGGGACGTCTGGGGAAAAACTGTTTTTT.

This clone was recorded a few times. CDR3 sequence: CAWGPVDGHPNTGELFF. The CDR3, as DNA: TGTGCCTGGGGGCCGGTGGACGGACATCCGAACACCGGGGAGCTGTTTTTT. The chain has TRBV30 and TRBJ2-2, with D possibly matching TRBD1 (5 bases). The CDR3 length is 17 residues. Germline CDR1 GTSNPN, CDR2 SVGIG (reference sequence). The V end was cut by 5 bases, the J end by 0 bases, with 19 bases between. Full variable domain (remainder filled in from reference TRBV30 and TRBJ2-2): SQTIHQWPATLVQPVGSPLSLECTVEGTSNPNLYWYRQAAGRGLQLLFYSVGIGQISSEVPQNLSASRPQDRQFILSSKKLLLSDSGFYLCAWGPVDGHPNTGELFFGEGSRLTVL.

The chain employs TRBV30 and TRBJ1-2; TRBD1 matches 7 bases. CDR1 and CDR2 from the germline V gene are GTSNPN and SVGIG (reference sequence). With 4 bases clipped from V and 4 bases from J, the junction kept 9 bases outside the gene matches. The CDR3 is made up of 14 amino acids. The chain's CDR3 is CAWIRTGTAYGYTF. The CDR3 DNA sequence: TGTGCCTGGATTCGAACAGGGACAGCCTATGGCTACACCTTC.

The chain carries TRBV21-1 and TRBJ1-5; the DNA was not used to check the table's D call, TRBD1. TRBV21-1 is a pseudogene segment. There are 13 residues in the CDR3. CDR3 residues: CASTLGAGQPQHF. The CDR3 DNA reads as TGTGCCAGCACCCTAGGGGCTGGTCAGCCCCAGCATTTT.